The 21 T cell receptor beta chains given below trace back to one sample, sequenced in a study of cytomegalovirus exposure and HLA in healthy donors. The PCR ran on 60 Vbeta and 13 Jbeta primers. The repertoire was sequenced with immunoSEQ multiplex PCR; TCRdb's copy has only in-frame clones and lacks some. The table includes about 90,000 clones, approximately 65% detected once. The sequenced material came from PBMCs. All receptors come from a woman in her twenties or thirties in good health and CMV-seropositive.

This clone was observed a few times. The junction shows a germline mismatch at one end, possibly a read error. This sequence joins TRBV10-3 and TRBJ1-2, with a weak D call TRBD1 (6 bases). The CDR3 consists of 14 residues. The germline V gene encodes CDR1 ENHRY and CDR2 SYGVKD. CDR3 in amino acids: CAISQRGQSYGYPF. CDR3 DNA: TGTGCCATCTCACAGCGCGGACAGAGCTATGGCTACCCCTTC.

This chain connects TRBV18 to TRBJ1-1; TRBD1 might be the D (6 bases). Trimming took 6 bases from V and 5 from J, leaving 13 bases between them. The CDR3 is made up of 13 amino acids. Germline V gives CDR1 KGHSH, CDR2 LQKENI. The CDR3 loop reads CASSLQDSTEAFF. The CDR3 nucleotides are TGTGCCAGCTCCCTACAGGACAGTACTGAAGCTTTCTTT.

The V gene is TRBV19, the J gene TRBJ2-5, with D possibly TRBD1 on 6 matching bases. The CDR3 spans 14 residues. Trimming took off 9 bases at V and 5 bases at J, with 19 bases between the two ends. CDR1 LNHDA and CDR2 SQIVND come from the germline V gene (reference sequence). CDR3 in amino acids: CASQRYWGRETQYF. DNA for the CDR3: TGTGCCAGCCAGAGGTACTGGGGGCGGGAGACCCAGTACTTC.

This chain links TRBV5-1 with TRBJ2-1; a possible D gene is TRBD2 (5 bases). V was trimmed by 4 bases and J by 11 bases, leaving 19 bases between them. Germline CDR1 SGHRS, CDR2 YFSETQ. This CDR3 contains 14 residues. The chain's CDR3 is CASSQGPERVKQFF. The CDR3 bases are TGCGCCAGCAGCCAAGGACCAGAGAGGGTCAAGCAGTTCTTC.

A remark on this clone: One end of the junction varies from germline; a read error may be responsible. This chain links TRBV4-2 with TRBJ1-2; D ambiguous. The length of the CDR3 is 15 residues. Germline CDR1 is LGHNA and CDR2 is YNFKEQ. This CDR3 is CASSQVEEPNYGYPF. The CDR3 DNA reads TGTGCCAGCAGCCAAGTAGAAGAACCTAACTATGGCTACCCCTTC.

In DNA, the CDR3 is TGTGCCAGCAGTCAGACAGTTGTCACTGAAGCTTTCTTT. It is translated as CASSQTVVTEAFF. The V gene is TRBV6-5, the J gene TRBJ1-1, with a possible D match to TRBD1 (5 bases). The CDR3 runs to 13 residues. The germline V gene has CDR1 MNHEY and CDR2 SVGAGI. V lost 5 bases and J lost 4, with 11 bases in between.

This rearrangement joins TRBV7-9 to TRBJ2-7; 9 bases are a match to TRBD1. CDR3 size: 15 residues. V trimming: 2 bases; J trimming: 2 bases; junction bases outside the gene matches: 4. The V gene's germline CDR1 is SEHNR and CDR2 FQNEAQ (reference sequence). The CDR3 reads CASSLIRDRAYEQYF. The CDR3 DNA reads as TGTGCCAGCAGCTTAATTCGGGACAGGGCCTACGAGCAGTACTTC.

The V gene is TRBV2, the J gene TRBJ2-1, with 10 bases aligning to TRBD2. The CDR3 runs 14 residues. With 8 bases clipped from V and 8 bases from J, the junction kept 9 bases outside the gene matches. Germline V CDR1 and CDR2: SNHLY, FYNNEI. The CDR3 sequence is CASGLAGGRHEQFF. As DNA, the CDR3 is TGTGCCAGCGGATTAGCGGGGGGCAGGCATGAGCAGTTCTTC. The whole variable domain, filled in from reference TRBV2 and TRBJ2-1, reads EPEVTQTPSHQVTQMGQEVILRCVPISNHLYFYWYRQILGQKVEFLVSFYNNEISEKSEIFDDQFSVERPDGSNFTLKIRSTKLEDSAMYFCASGLAGGRHEQFFGPGTRLTVL.

This clone was seen a single time. The chain employs TRBV19 and TRBJ2-7; D possibly corresponds to TRBD2 (5 bases). The ends were cut back, 4 bases at V and 6 bases at J, with 13 bases in the middle. Germline CDR1 and CDR2: LNHDA and SQIVND (reference sequence). The CDR3 contains 13 residues. The CDR3 DNA follows: TGTGCCAGTAGTAAGGTCAGGACTGCCGAGCAGTACTTC. Its protein is CASSKVRTAEQYF.

The chain joins TRBV5-1 to TRBJ2-1, with 10 bases that match TRBD1. From germline, CDR1 is SGHRS and CDR2 YFSETQ. The CDR3 has 14 amino acids. J was trimmed by 6 bases and V by 3 bases; bases with no gene match: 3. The CDR3 sequence: CASSWGQGSNEQFF. Here the CDR3 DNA reads TGCGCCAGCAGCTGGGGACAGGGGTCCAATGAGCAGTTCTTC.

This clone showed up just once. This sequence joins TRBV29-1 and TRBJ2-5; TRBD1 might be the D (6 bases). The DNA end favors TRBJ2-7, so the J call may be wrong. CDR3 length equals 13 residues. Germline V gene data show CDR1 as SQVTM and CDR2 as ANQGSEA. The chain's CDR3 is CSVGALGGYEQYF. The CDR3 DNA reads as TGCAGCGTTGGAGCTTTAGGGGGCTACGAGCAGTACTTC.

The V gene is TRBV2, the J gene TRBJ2-7, with D tentatively TRBD1 (5 bases). There are 14 residues in the CDR3. Germline CDR1 is SNHLY and CDR2 is FYNNEI. Between the trimmed V and J ends, which lost 7 bases and 3 bases, there was a span of 16 bases. Written as DNA, the CDR3 is TGTGCCAGCATTAAAGGAGACAGAAGCTACGAGCAGTACTTC. This encodes CASIKGDRSYEQYF.

The rearrangement joins TRBV5-4 to TRBJ1-6, with 7 nucleotides matching TRBD1. With 4 bases clipped from V and 6 bases from J, the junction kept 7 bases outside the gene matches. CDR3 length equals 15 residues. CDR1 and CDR2 from the germline V gene are SGHNT and YYREEE (reference sequence). The CDR3 nucleotides read TGTGCCAGCAGCGATACAGGGGTGGGTAATTCACCCCTCCACTTT. Amino acids: CASSDTGVGNSPLHF.

This CDR3 is CASSLAGTGSYEQYF. The CDR3 nucleotides are TGCGCCAGCAGCTTGGCGGGGACAGGGAGCTACGAGCAGTACTTC. The chain uses TRBV5-1 and TRBJ2-7; 9 bases fit TRBD1. This CDR3 has 15 amino acids. Germline CDR1 SGHRS, CDR2 YFSETQ. Trimming removed 0 bases from V and 3 bases from J; junction bases left unmatched: 4. Variable domain in full (rest from reference TRBV5-1 and TRBJ2-7): KAGVTQTPRYLIKTRGQQVTLSCSPISGHRSVSWYQQTPGQGLQFLFEYFSETQRNKGNFPGRFSGRQFSNSRSEMNVSTLELGDSALYLCASSLAGTGSYEQYFGPGTRLTVT.

The chain recombines TRBV5-1 with TRBJ2-1; no firm D call. Trimming removed 0 bases at V and 4 bases at J, with 5 bases between. The germline V gene has CDR1 SGHRS and CDR2 YFSETQ. The CDR3 covers 13 residues. CDR3 sequence reads: CASSLAPYNEQFF. Written as DNA, the CDR3 is TGCGCCAGCAGCTTGGCCCCTTACAATGAGCAGTTCTTC.

The chain is built from TRBV7-2 and TRBJ1-2; possible D gene TRBD1, 5 bases. The CDR3 has 14 residues. Trimming removed 4 bases at V and 3 bases at J, with 12 bases between. The germline gives CDR1 SGHTA, CDR2 FQGNSA. Here the CDR3 DNA reads TGTGCCAGCAGCTCCGCCCCGGGGGACTATGGCTACACCTTC. Translating it yields CASSSAPGDYGYTF.

V is TRBV27 and J is TRBJ2-3; unclear D gene. The V and J ends lost 3 bases and 5 bases respectively, with 12 bases between them. Germline values: CDR1 MNHEY, CDR2 SMNVEV (reference sequence). This CDR3 region has 14 residues. The CDR3 loop reads CASSLASFGDTQYF. CDR3 nucleotide sequence: TGTGCCAGCAGTTTGGCCAGTTTTGGAGATACGCAGTATTTT.

The V and J genes are TRBV4-2 and TRBJ1-2; 7 bases fit TRBD1. Trimming cost V 0 bases and J 4 bases; bases outside gene matches: 2. Germline V gives CDR1 LGHNA, CDR2 YNFKEQ. This CDR3 has 14 residues. CDR3 coding DNA: TGTGCCAGCAGCCAAGATCGGGACAGCTATGGCTACACCTTC. Amino acids: CASSQDRDSYGYTF.

This chain links TRBV2 with TRBJ2-3, with a weak D call TRBD1 (5 bases). Germline V gene sequence: CDR1 SNHLY, CDR2 FYNNEI. Trimming stripped 10 bases from V and 1 base from J, with 15 bases between. The CDR3 loop spans 14 amino acids. CDR3 in DNA: TGTGCCACCTCTAGGGGCTCTGGCACAGATACGCAGTATTTT. Amino acids: CATSRGSGTDTQYF.

The genes are TRBV9 and TRBJ1-2, with D possibly TRBD1 on 6 matching bases. The CDR3 is 16 residues long. Germline CDR1 SGDLS, CDR2 YYNGEE. V was pared by 0 bases and J by 4 bases, with 16 bases between. CDR3 bases: TGTGCCAGCAGCGTAGACTCAGGGGCAAGGAGCTATGGCTACACCTTC. This encodes CASSVDSGARSYGYTF. Looking up the rest from reference TRBV9 and TRBJ1-2 gives the full variable domain: DSGVTQTPKHLITATGQRVTLRCSPRSGDLSVYWYQQSLDQGLQFLIQYYNGEERAKGNILERFSAQQFPDLHSELNLSSLELGDSALYFCASSVDSGARSYGYTFGSGTRLTVV.

Points on this clone: At one of its ends the junction is not consistent with the germline gene, which may arise from a read error. V gene TRBV27 combines with J gene TRBJ1-2; 8 nucleotides agree with TRBD1. The CDR3 runs 13 residues. CDR1 and CDR2 from the germline V gene are MNHEY and SMNVEV (reference sequence). CDR3 sequence reads: CASSFRTGLGYPF. CDR3 sequence (DNA): TGTGCCAGCAGTTTCCGGACAGGGCTTGGCTACCCCTTC.